This T cell receptor beta chain was sequenced for a study of T cells after yellow fever vaccination. Findings and caveats of the study: Peaking faster, on day 5 versus 15, the secondary response was nonetheless weaker.

Of note for this clonotype: As yet, its antigen is unknown.

UMIs and a universal primer site were added when TCR cDNA was made by 5'RACE template switching. A single record per CDR3 protein comes from TCRdb applying MiXCR to the 5' RACE reads. The sample records some 300,000 distinct CDR3 sequences, less than 4.5% being singletons. This material consisted of PBMCs, taken on the day of the yellow fever booster vaccination. The clonotype comes from a man between 18 and 35 years old who received the YFV17D yellow fever vaccine.

For the CDR3, the DNA is TGCAGCGTTCTCCCGGGACTTCCATACAATGAGCAGTTCTTC. This sequence encodes CSVLPGLPYNEQFF. The gene calls are TRBV29-1 and TRBJ2-1; a weak D match, TRBD2 (6 bases). The CDR3 consists of 14 residues. The V end was cut by 5 bases, the J end by 4 bases, with 15 bases between. Germline V gene data show CDR1 as SQVTM and CDR2 as ANQGSEA.